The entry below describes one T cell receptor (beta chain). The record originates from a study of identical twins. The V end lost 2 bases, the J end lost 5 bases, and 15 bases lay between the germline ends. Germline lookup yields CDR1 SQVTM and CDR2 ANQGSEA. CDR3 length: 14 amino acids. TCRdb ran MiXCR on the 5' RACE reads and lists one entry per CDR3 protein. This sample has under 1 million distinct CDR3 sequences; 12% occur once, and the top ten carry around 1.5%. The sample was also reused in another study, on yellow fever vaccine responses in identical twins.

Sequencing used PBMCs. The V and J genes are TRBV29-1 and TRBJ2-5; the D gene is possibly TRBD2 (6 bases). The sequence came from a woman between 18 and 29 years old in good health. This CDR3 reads CSVENGGTGETQYF. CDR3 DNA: TGCAGCGTTGAAAACGGAGGGACTGGGGAGACCCAGTACTTC.